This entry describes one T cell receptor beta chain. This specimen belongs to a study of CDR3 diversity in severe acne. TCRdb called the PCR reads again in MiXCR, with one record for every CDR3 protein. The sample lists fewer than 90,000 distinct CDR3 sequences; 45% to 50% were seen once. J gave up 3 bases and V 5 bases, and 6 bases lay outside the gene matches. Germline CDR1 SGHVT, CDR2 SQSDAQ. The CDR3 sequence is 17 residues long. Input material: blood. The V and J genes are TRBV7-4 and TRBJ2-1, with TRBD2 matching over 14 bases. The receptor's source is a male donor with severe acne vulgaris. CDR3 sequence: CASSRRLAGGIYNEQFF. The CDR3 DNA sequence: TGTGCCAGCAGCAGACGACTAGCGGGAGGGATCTACAATGAGCAGTTCTTC.